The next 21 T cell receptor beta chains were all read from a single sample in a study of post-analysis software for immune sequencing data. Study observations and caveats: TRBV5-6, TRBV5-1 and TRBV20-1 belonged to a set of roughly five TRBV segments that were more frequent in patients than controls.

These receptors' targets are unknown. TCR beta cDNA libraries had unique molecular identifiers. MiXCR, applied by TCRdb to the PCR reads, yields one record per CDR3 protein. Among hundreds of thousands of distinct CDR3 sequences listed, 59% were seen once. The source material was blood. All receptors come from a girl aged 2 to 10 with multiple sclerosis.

The CDR3 loop is CASSSGRQSYEQYF. CDR3 DNA: TGCGCCAGCAGCTCGGGACGGCAGTCCTACGAGCAGTACTTC. This rearrangement joins TRBV5-1 to TRBJ2-7; D assignment may be TRBD1 or TRBD2 (5 bases each). Germline assignment: CDR1 SGHRS and CDR2 YFSETQ. CDR3 length equals 14 residues. Trimming removed 3 bases from V and 1 base from J, with 11 bases in between.

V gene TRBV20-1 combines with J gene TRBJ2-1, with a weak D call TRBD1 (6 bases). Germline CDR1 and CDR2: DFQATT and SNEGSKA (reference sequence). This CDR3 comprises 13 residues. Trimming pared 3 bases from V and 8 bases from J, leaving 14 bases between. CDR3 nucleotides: TGCAGTGCTAGGGGAACAGGGACCCATGAGCAGTTCTTC. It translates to CSARGTGTHEQFF.

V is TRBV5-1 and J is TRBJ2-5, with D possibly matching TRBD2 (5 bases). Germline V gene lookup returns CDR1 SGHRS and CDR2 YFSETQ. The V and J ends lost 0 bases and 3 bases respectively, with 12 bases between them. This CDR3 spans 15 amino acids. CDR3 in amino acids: CASSLAEGAKETQYF. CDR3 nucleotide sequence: TGCGCCAGCAGCTTGGCCGAGGGTGCCAAAGAGACCCAGTACTTC.

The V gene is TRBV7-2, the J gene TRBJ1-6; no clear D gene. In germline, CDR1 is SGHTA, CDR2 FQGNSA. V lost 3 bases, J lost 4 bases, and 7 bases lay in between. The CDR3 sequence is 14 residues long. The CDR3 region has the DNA TGTGCCAGCAGCTTCGGCGGGTATAATTCACCCCTCCACTTT. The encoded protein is CASSFGGYNSPLHF.

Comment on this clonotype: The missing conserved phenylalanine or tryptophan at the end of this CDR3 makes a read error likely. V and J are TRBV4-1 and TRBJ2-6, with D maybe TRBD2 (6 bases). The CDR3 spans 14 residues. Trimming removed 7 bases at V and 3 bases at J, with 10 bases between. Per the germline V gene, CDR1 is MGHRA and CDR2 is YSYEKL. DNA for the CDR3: TGCGCCAGCACGCCCGGGAGTGGGGCCAACGTCCTGACTTTG. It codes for CASTPGSGANVLTL.

This CDR3 reads CASRQGRSSYEQYF. The DNA of the CDR3 is TGCGCCAGCAGGCAAGGGAGGAGCTCCTACGAGCAGTACTTC. J is TRBJ2-7 and V is TRBV5-1, with D perhaps TRBD2 (6 bases). With 5 bases removed from V and 0 bases from J, the gap between germline ends came to 12 bases. The CDR3 is 14 amino acids. Germline assignment: CDR1 SGHRS and CDR2 YFSETQ.

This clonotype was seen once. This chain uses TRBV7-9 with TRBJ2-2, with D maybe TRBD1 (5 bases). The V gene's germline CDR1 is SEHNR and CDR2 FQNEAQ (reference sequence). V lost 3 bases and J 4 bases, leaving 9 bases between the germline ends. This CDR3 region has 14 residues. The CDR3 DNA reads TGTGCCAGCAGCTTCTTCCAGGGCACCGGGGAGCTGTTTTTT. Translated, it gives CASSFFQGTGELFF. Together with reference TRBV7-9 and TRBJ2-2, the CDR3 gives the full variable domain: DTGVSQNPRHKITKRGQNVTFRCDPISEHNRLYWYRQTLGQGPEFLTYFQNEAQLEKSRLLSDRFSAERPKGSFSTLEIQRTEQGDSAMYLCASSFFQGTGELFFGEGSRLTVL.

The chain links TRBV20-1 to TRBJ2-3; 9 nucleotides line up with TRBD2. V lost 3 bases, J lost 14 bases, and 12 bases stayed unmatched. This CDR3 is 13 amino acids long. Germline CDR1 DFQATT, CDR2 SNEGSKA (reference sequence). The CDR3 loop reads CSARGSAGGSRYF. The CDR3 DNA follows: TGCAGTGCTAGGGGGTCGGCGGGGGGGTCGCGGTATTTT.

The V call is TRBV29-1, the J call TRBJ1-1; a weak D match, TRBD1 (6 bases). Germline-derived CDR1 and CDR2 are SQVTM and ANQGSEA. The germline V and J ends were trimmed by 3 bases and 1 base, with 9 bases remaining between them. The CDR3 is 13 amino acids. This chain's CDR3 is CSVDWGANTEAFF. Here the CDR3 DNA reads TGCAGCGTTGATTGGGGGGCGAACACTGAAGCTTTCTTT. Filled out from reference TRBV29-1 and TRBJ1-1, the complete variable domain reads SAVISQKPSRDICQRGTSLTIQCQVDSQVTMMFWYRQQPGQSLTLIATANQGSEATYESGFVIDKFPISRPNLTFSTLTVSNMSPEDSSIYLCSVDWGANTEAFFGQGTRLTVV.

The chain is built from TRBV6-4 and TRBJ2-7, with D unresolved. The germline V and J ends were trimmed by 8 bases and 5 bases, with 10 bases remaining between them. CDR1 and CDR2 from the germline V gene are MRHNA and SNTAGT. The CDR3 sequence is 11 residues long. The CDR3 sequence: CASWRENEQYF. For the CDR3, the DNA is TGTGCCAGCTGGCGTGAAAACGAGCAGTACTTC.

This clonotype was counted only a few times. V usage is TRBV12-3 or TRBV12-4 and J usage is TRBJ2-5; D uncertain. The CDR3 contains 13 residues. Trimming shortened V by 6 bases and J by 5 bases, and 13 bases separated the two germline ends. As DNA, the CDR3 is TGTGCCAGCAGCTACGGAATACACGAGACCCAGTACTTC. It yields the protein CASSYGIHETQYF.

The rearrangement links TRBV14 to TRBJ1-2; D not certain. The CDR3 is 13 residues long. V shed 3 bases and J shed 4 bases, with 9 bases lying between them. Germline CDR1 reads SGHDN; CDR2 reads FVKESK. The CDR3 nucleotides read TGTGCCAGCAGCCAGCTGGCGACCTATGGCTACACCTTC. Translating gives CASSQLATYGYTF.

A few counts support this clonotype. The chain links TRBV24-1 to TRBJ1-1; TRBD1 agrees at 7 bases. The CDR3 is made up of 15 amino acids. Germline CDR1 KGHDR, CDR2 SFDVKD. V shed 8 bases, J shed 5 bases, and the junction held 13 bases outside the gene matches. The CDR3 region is CATNETGRGGTEAFF. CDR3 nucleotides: TGTGCCACCAATGAGACAGGGCGAGGTGGTACTGAAGCTTTCTTT.

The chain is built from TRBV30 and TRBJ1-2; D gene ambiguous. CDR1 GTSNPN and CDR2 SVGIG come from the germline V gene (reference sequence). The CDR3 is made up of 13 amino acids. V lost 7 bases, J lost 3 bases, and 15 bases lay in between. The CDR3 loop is CAFNSLHHYGYTF. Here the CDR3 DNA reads TGTGCCTTCAACTCACTCCACCACTATGGCTACACCTTC.

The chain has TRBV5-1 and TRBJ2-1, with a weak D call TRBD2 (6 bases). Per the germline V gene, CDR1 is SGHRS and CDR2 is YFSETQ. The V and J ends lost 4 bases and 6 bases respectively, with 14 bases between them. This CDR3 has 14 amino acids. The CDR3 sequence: CASSTGGLGNEQFF. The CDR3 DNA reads TGCGCCAGCAGCACAGGAGGGCTAGGCAATGAGCAGTTCTTC.

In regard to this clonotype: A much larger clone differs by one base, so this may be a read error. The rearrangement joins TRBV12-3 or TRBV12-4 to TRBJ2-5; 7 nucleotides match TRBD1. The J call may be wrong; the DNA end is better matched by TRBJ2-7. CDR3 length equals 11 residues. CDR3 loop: CASSTGDEQYF. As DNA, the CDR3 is TGTGCCAGCAGTACAGGGGACGAGCAGTACTTC.

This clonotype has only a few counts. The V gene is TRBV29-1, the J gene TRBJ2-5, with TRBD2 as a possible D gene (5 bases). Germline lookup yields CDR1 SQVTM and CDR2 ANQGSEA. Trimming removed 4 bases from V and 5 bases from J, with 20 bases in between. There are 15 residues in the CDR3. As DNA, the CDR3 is TGCAGCGTTGCCAAAACAGACTACCGCTTGGAGACCCAGTACTTC. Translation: CSVAKTDYRLETQYF. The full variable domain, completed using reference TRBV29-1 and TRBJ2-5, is SAVISQKPSRDICQRGTSLTIQCQVDSQVTMMFWYRQQPGQSLTLIATANQGSEATYESGFVIDKFPISRPNLTFSTLTVSNMSPEDSSIYLCSVAKTDYRLETQYFGPGTRLLVL.

DNA of the CDR3: TGTGCCACGAAGGGGCAGGCTAGCAATCAGCCCCAGCATTTT. Translation: CATKGQASNQPQHF. The gene calls are TRBV15 and TRBJ1-5; possibly TRBD1 for D (5 bases). V shed 9 bases and J shed 0 bases, with 12 bases lying between them. The germline CDR1 and CDR2 sequences are LNHNV and YYDKDF (reference sequence). This CDR3 has 14 residues.

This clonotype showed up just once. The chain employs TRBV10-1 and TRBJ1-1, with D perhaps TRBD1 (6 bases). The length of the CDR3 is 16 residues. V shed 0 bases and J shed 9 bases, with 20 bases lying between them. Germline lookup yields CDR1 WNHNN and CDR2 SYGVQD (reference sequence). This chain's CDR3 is CASSESIIGQMDKAFF. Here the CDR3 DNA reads TGCGCCAGCAGTGAGTCGATAATTGGACAGATGGATAAAGCTTTCTTT.

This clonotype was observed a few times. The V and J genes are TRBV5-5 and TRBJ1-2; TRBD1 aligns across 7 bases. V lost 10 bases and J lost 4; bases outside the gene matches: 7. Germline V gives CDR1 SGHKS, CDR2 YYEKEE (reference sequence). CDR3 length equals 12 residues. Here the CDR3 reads CAEGDSTYGYTF. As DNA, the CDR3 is TGTGCCGAGGGGGACAGTACCTATGGCTACACCTTC. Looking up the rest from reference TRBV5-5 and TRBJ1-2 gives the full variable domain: DAGVTQSPTHLIKTRGQQVTLRCSPISGHKSVSWYQQVLGQGPQFIFQYYEKEERGRGNFPDRFSARQFPNYSSELNVNALLLGDSALYLCAEGDSTYGYTFGSGTRLTVV.

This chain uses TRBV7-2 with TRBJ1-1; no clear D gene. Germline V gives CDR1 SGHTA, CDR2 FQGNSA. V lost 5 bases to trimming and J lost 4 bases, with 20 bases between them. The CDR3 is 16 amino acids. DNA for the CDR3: TGTGCCAGCAGCCTCGCCCCCGGCGGGGAACGCACTGAAGCTTTCTTT. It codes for CASSLAPGGERTEAFF.